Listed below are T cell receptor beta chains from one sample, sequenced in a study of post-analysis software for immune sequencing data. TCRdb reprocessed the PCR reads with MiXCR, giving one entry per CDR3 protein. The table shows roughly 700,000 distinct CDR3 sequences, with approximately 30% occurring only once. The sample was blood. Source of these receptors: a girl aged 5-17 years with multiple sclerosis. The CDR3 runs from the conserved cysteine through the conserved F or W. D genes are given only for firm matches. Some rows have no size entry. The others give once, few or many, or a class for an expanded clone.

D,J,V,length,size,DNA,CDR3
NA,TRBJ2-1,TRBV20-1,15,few,TGCAGTGCTAGCGGATTGGCAGAATACTACAATGAGCAGTTCTTC,CSASGLAEYYNEQFF
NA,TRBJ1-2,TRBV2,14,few,TGTGCCAGCAGTGATCGGGGGGCGCTTAATGGCTACACCTTC,CASSDRGALNGYTF
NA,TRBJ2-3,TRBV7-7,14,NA,TGTGCTGGCAGCTTAGACTTGGGCACAGATACGCAGTATTTT,CAGSLDLGTDTQYF
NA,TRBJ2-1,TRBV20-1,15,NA,TGCAGTGCTAGAGATTGGGGGACCGAGTACAATGAGCAGTTCTTC,CSARDWGTEYNEQFF
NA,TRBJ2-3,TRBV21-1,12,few,TGTGCCAGCGCACCGAGCACAGATACGCAGTATTTT,CASAPSTDTQYF
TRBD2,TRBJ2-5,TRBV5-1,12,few,TGCGCCAGCAGAATAGCGGGAGAGACCCAGTACTTC,CASRIAGETQYF
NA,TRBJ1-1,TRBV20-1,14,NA,TGCAGTGCTACCTACAGGGACGAGAACACTGAAGCTTTCTTT,CSATYRDENTEAFF
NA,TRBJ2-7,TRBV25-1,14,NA,TGTGCCAGCAGTGTCGGGACCCCCCTTGGGGAGCAGTACTTC,CASSVGTPLGEQYF
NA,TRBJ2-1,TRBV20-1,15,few,TGCAGTGCTAACAGGGTTCCGAGCTCCTACAATGAGCAGTTCTTC,CSANRVPSSYNEQFF
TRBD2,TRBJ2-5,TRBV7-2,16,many,TGTGCCAGCAGCTTCGTAACTAGCGGTCTTGGGGAGACCCAGTACTTC,CASSFVTSGLGETQYF
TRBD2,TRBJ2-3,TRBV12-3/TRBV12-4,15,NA,TGTGCCAGCGGAATAGCGGGAGGGGGCCCAGATACGCAGTATTTT,CASGIAGGGPDTQYF
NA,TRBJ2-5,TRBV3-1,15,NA,TGTGCCAGCAGCCCGCGCCGGGGCAGACAAGAGACCCAGTACTTC,CASSPRRGRQETQYF
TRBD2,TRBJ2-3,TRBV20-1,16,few,TGCAGTGCCCTCCGCGAGGCGGGAGGGAGCACAGATACGCAGTATTTT,CSALREAGGSTDTQYF
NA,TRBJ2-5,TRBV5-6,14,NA,TGTGCCAGCAGCACAACAGGGAATGTTGAGACCCAGTACTTC,CASSTTGNVETQYF